This T cell receptor beta chain was observed in a study of T cell repertoires in cytomegalovirus infection. Study overall: The authors used CMV epitopes that were HLA-C-restricted (recently identified) and HLA-B-restricted (well studied). CMV infection together with matching HLA type was indicated by public TCR beta signatures.

Whole-study results and caveats: Cumulative public TCR beta family frequency identified carriers of CMV plus the relevant HLA.

TCRdb ran MiXCR on the reads and lists one entry per CDR3 protein. The data show 110,000 or so distinct CDR3 sequences, 30% seen once. This CDR3 comprises 16 residues. V lost 4 bases to trimming and J lost 3 bases, with 18 bases between them. Germline V gene data show CDR1 as MGHRA and CDR2 as YSYEKL. Of note for this clonotype: Its antigen remains unidentified.

This receptor was taken from a human donor in good health (CMV status not recorded). Some clones in this sample may be carry-over from other donors' samples. The sample consisted of CD8+ T cells from cultured PBMCs, taken from culture after CMV antigen stimulation. The rearrangement links TRBV4-1 to TRBJ1-1; tentative D call: TRBD1 (6 bases). This CDR3 is CASSRRGRGVYTEAFF. The CDR3 DNA is TGCGCCAGCAGCCGAAGGGGCAGGGGCGTTTACACTGAAGCTTTCTTT.